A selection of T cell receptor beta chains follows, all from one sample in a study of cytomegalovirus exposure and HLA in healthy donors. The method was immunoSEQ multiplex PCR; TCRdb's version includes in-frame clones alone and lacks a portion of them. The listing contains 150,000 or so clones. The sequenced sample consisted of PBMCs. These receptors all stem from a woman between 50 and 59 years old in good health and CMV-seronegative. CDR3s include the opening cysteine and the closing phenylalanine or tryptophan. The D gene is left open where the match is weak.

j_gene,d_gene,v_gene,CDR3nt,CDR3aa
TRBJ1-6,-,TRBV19,TGTGCCAGTAGTATTTCAGGGGCCCATTCACCCCTCCACTTT,CASSISGAHSPLHF
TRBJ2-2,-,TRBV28,TGTGCCAGCAGTTCCCCGGGCAGCGGCACCGGGGAGCTGTTTTTT,CASSSPGSGTGELFF
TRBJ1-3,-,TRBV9,TGTGCCAGCAGCGTAGCTTGGGCAGCCGGAAACACCATATATTTT,CASSVAWAAGNTIYF
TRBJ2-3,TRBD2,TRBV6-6,TGTGCCAGCAGTTACGGCCTAGCGGGAGGGCCAGATACGCAGTATTTT,CASSYGLAGGPDTQYF
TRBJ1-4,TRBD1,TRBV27,TGTGCCAGCAGTTTCCCGGGACAGGGGGCAACTAATGAAAAACTGTTTTTT,CASSFPGQGATNEKLFF
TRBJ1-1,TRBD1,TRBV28,TGTGCCAGCAGTTCAACGACAGGGGGCGGGAGAAAAGCTTTCTTT,CASSSTTGGGRKAFF
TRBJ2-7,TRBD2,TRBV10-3,TGTGCCATCAGCCTGAGCGGGGGGGCCCACGAGCAGTACTTC,CAISLSGGAHEQYF
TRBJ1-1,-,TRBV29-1,TGCAGCGCCAGGGAGGGGGTTGACACTGAAGCTTTCTTT,CSAREGVDTEAFF
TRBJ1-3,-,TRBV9,TGTGCCAGCTCTTCGCCTGACTCCGGAAACACCATATATTTT,CASSSPDSGNTIYF
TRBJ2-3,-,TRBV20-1,TGCAGTGCTCCTACAGATACGCAGTATTTT,CSAPTDTQYF
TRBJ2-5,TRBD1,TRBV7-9,TGTGCCAGCAGTCGTTGGGCGGGACAGGGGATCCAAGAGACCCAGTACTTC,CASSRWAGQGIQETQYF
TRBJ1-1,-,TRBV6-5,TGTGCCAGCAGTTACCGGACAGCCCGAGGCACTGAAGCTTTCTTT,CASSYRTARGTEAFF
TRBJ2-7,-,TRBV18,TGTGCCAGCTCACCCACACAGTACGAGCAGTACTTC,CASSPTQYEQYF
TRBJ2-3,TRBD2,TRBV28,TGTGCCAGCATCAGTTCTGCTAGCGGGGGGCTCACAGATACGCAGTATTTT,CASISSASGGLTDTQYF
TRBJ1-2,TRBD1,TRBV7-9,TGTGCCAGCAGCTCGGGACAGTATTATGGCTACACCTTC,CASSSGQYYGYTF
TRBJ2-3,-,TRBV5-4,TGTGCCAGCAGCTTGACTAGATCAGATACGCAGTATTTT,CASSLTRSDTQYF
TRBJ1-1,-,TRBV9,TGTGCCAGCAGCGTAGGGACAGCGAACACTGAAGCTTTCTTT,CASSVGTANTEAFF
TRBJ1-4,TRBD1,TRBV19,TGTGCCAGTAACCCAACAGGGGTCGGAGAAAAACTGTTTTTT,CASNPTGVGEKLFF